This T cell receptor (beta chain) emerged from a study of blood T cell repertoires in COVID-19. This CDR3 is 11 amino acids long. V was shortened by 6 bases and J by 4 bases, with 10 bases between the two germline ends. The germline gives CDR1 DFQATT, CDR2 SNEGSKA (reference sequence). Profiling relied on immunoSEQ multiplex PCR, and the TCRdb table lists in-frame clones only, not all of them. The table has 100,000 to 150,000 clones, about 85% seen once. This sequence joins TRBV20-1 and TRBJ2-7; D may be TRBD2 (5 bases). This sequence was found in a human donor in a cohort sampled during active COVID-19. The sample consisted of peripheral blood. CDR3 DNA: TGCAGTGCGCGGACGGGGTACGAGCAGTACTTC. Amino acid sequence: CSARTGYEQYF.